This entry concerns a single T cell receptor beta chain. Antigen specificity is unknown. Repertoires were generated with immunoSEQ multiplex PCR, while TCRdb's copy carries only in-frame clones and drops some. The data contain about 140,000 clones, roughly 90% of them singletons. The data belong to a study of T cell responses to AZD1222 COVID-19 vaccine. From germline, CDR1 is MNHEY and CDR2 SVGEGT. The junction had 1 base not matched to a gene; V was cut back by 5 bases and J by 3 bases. This CDR3 is built from 15 residues. Broader study findings: CD4 TCRs linked to vaccination spanned spike, dominating at 160-218 and 743-854. Possibly, clonal diversity was underestimated; donors were largely white British and included more females. Spike-specific TCR breadth and depth were elevated following two AZD1222 doses.

This TCR was sampled from an adult in good health. This chain uses TRBV6-2 or TRBV6-3 with TRBJ2-1, with 13 bases identical to TRBD2. Sequenced material: peripheral blood, taken on day 0 of AZD1222 vaccination. The CDR3 coding sequence is TGTGCCAGCAGTGGGACTAGCGGGGTCTACAATGAGCAGTTCTTC. Protein: CASSGTSGVYNEQFF.